Reported below is one T cell receptor (beta chain). The data were obtained in a study of CD8 T cells in Susac syndrome. The CDR3 contains 13 residues. V was shortened by 10 bases and J by 1 base, with 13 bases between the two germline ends. Looked up from germline, CDR1 is MNHNY and CDR2 is SVGAGI (reference sequence). Random hexamers were used to reverse transcribe 0.5 to 1 ug of RNA. The TCR beta CDR3 was amplified by immunoSEQ multiplex PCR across 54 Vbeta, 13 Jbeta. TCRdb reprocessed the immunoSEQ multiplex PCR reads with MiXCR, giving one entry per CDR3 protein. The data contain about 200,000 distinct CDR3 sequences, around 95% of them singletons. In blood CD8+ and CD4+ T cells, TCR beta underwent sequencing. Through negative isolation, CD4+ and CD8+ T cells were obtained, while TEMRA cells were enriched using FACS.

The clonotype comes from a human donor in good health. What was sequenced was CD4+ T cells from PBMCs. The rearrangement links TRBV6-6 to TRBJ1-1; possible D gene TRBD1, 5 bases. CDR3 DNA: TGTGCCATCACCGGGACGGAGAACACTGAAGCTTTCTTT. This sequence encodes CAITGTENTEAFF.